This is a list of T cell receptor beta chains from one sample in a study of identical twins. TCRdb reprocessed the 5' RACE reads with MiXCR, giving one entry per CDR3 protein. The data contain 1.5 million to 2 million distinct CDR3 sequences, about 31% of them singletons. The material sequenced was cord blood. The source is a newborn girl in good health. CDR3s include the opening cysteine and the closing phenylalanine or tryptophan. D genes are given only for firm matches. The listing skips clone size in some rows; elsewhere it reads once, few, many or a size class.

CDR3 protein,CDR3 DNA,J gene,D gene,CDR3 length,V gene,clone size
CASSVGPGLNEQYF,TGTGCCAGCAGCGTAGGTCCCGGTCTGAACGAGCAGTACTTC,TRBJ2-7,.,14,TRBV9,.
CASSFGWGTGTEAEAFF,TGCGCCAGCAGCTTTGGTTGGGGGACGGGGACGGAGGCTGAAGCTTTCTTT,TRBJ1-1,.,17,TRBV5-1,.
CSAREKPTGRYEQYF,TGCAGTGCTAGAGAGAAACCGACAGGGAGATACGAGCAGTACTTC,TRBJ2-7,TRBD1,15,TRBV20-1,few
CSVEGYRGSSYEQYF,TGCAGCGTTGAAGGGTACAGGGGGAGCTCCTACGAGCAGTACTTC,TRBJ2-7,TRBD1,15,TRBV29-1,many
CASSLTRQPTNEKLFF,TGTGCCAGCAGCCTAACTCGACAGCCAACTAATGAAAAACTGTTTTTT,TRBJ1-4,.,16,TRBV11-2,.
CASSGPRDFLSYEQYF,TGTGCCAGCAGTGGACCCCGGGACTTTCTCTCCTACGAGCAGTACTTC,TRBJ2-7,.,16,TRBV28,few
CASSQFNNQPQHF,TGTGCCAGCAGCCAATTTAACAATCAGCCCCAGCATTTT,TRBJ1-5,.,13,TRBV3-1,.
CSARQGTYSNQPQHF,TGCAGTGCCAGACAGGGAACTTATAGCAATCAGCCCCAGCATTTT,TRBJ1-5,TRBD1,15,TRBV20-1,few
CASSIQGWGNQPQHF,TGTGCCAGTAGTATCCAAGGGTGGGGCAATCAGCCCCAGCATTTT,TRBJ1-5,.,15,TRBV19,few
CASSLGLAGGLFF,TGTGCCAGCAGCTTAGGACTAGCGGGGGGGCTGTTCTTC,TRBJ2-1,TRBD2,13,TRBV7-2,.
CASSQDTWTGANVLTF,TGTGCCAGCAGCCAAGATACCTGGACTGGGGCCAACGTCCTGACTTTC,TRBJ2-6,.,16,TRBV3-1,few
CASSFYPASGNHHEQFF,TGTGCCAGCAGTTTCTATCCGGCTAGCGGGAATCACCATGAGCAGTTCTTC,TRBJ2-1,TRBD2,17,TRBV12-3/TRBV12-4,.
CASSLGLAGLGNEQFF,TGTGCCAGCAGTTTGGGACTAGCGGGGTTAGGGAATGAGCAGTTCTTC,TRBJ2-1,TRBD2,16,TRBV27,few
CASSYDSVSGYTF,TGTGCCAGCAGTTACGACAGCGTAAGCGGCTACACCTTC,TRBJ1-2,.,13,TRBV6-6,.
CASSPGQTYNEQFF,TGTGCCAGCAGCCCTGGACAGACCTACAATGAGCAGTTCTTC,TRBJ2-1,.,14,TRBV18,many
CASSEDGPDTDTQYF,TGTGCCAGCAGTGAAGACGGCCCAGATACAGATACGCAGTATTTT,TRBJ2-3,.,15,TRBV2,few
CSARTRDPYNEQFF,TGCAGTGCTAGGACCCGGGACCCCTACAATGAGCAGTTCTTC,TRBJ2-1,.,14,TRBV20-1,.
CASTIYPGTAGNGYTF,TGTGCCAGCACCATATATCCCGGGACAGCTGGGAATGGCTACACCTTC,TRBJ1-2,TRBD1,16,TRBV7-2,few
CAIREDLITDTQYF,TGTGCCATCCGGGAGGACCTTATCACAGATACGCAGTATTTT,TRBJ2-3,TRBD2,14,TRBV28,.
CASSRTGIDLYEQYF,TGTGCCAGCAGCCGGACAGGGATTGACCTATACGAGCAGTACTTC,TRBJ2-7,TRBD1,15,TRBV27,few
CSVRGGDTQYF,TGCAGTGTCAGGGGCGGAGATACGCAGTATTTT,TRBJ2-3,.,11,TRBV20-1,.
CASSYRDSSFYEQYF,TGTGCCAGCAGTTACAGGGACAGTTCCTTCTACGAGCAGTACTTC,TRBJ2-7,TRBD1,15,TRBV6-5,.
CSARSTSGRRLGTDTQYF,TGCAGTGCTAGGTCAACTAGCGGGAGACGATTGGGTACAGATACGCAGTATTTT,TRBJ2-3,TRBD2,18,TRBV20-1,.
CSARDEIAGPPYEQYF,TGCAGTGCTAGGGACGAAATAGCGGGCCCCCCCTACGAGCAGTACTTC,TRBJ2-7,TRBD2,16,TRBV20-1,.
CASSAPGTASTDTQYF,TGTGCCAGCAGTGCCCCCGGGACAGCTAGCACAGATACGCAGTATTTT,TRBJ2-3,TRBD1,16,TRBV7-2,.
CASSVNYNYGYTF,TGTGCCAGCAGCGTAAACTATAACTATGGCTACACCTTC,TRBJ1-2,.,13,TRBV11-1,few
CASSLRTEKGMDYGYTF,TGTGCCAGCAGCTTACGGACGGAAAAGGGGATGGATTATGGCTACACCTTC,TRBJ1-2,.,17,TRBV7-6,few
CASSLGTEGISPLHF,TGTGCCAGCAGCTTGGGGACAGAGGGTATCTCACCCCTCCACTTT,TRBJ1-6,TRBD1,15,TRBV7-6,.
CASSSRQRNTEAFF,TGTGCCAGCAGCTCAAGACAGAGGAACACTGAAGCTTTCTTT,TRBJ1-1,.,14,TRBV7-9,few
CSARTTSGRPYEQYF,TGCAGTGCTAGAACGACTAGCGGGAGGCCCTACGAGCAGTACTTC,TRBJ2-7,TRBD2,15,TRBV20-1,.
CATSGRTPSSYNEQFF,TGTGCCACCAGTGGCCGGACACCGAGCTCCTACAATGAGCAGTTCTTC,TRBJ2-1,.,16,TRBV24-1,.
CASSPLGGGSDEQYF,TGTGCCAGCAGCCCATTAGGGGGAGGGAGCGACGAGCAGTACTTC,TRBJ2-7,.,15,TRBV7-9,few
CATRTDLNSPLHF,TGTGCCACCAGGACTGACCTAAATTCACCCCTCCACTTT,TRBJ1-6,.,13,TRBV14,.
CASSLGVQGNTGELFF,TGCGCCAGCAGCTTGGGAGTACAGGGCAACACCGGGGAGCTGTTTTTT,TRBJ2-2,.,16,TRBV5-1,.
CASSYSGREKLFF,TGTGCCAGCAGTTACTCGGGTAGGGAAAAACTGTTTTTT,TRBJ1-4,.,13,TRBV6-6,few
CASSSGGPLGEQYF,TGTGCCAGCAGTTCCGGGGGCCCCCTTGGCGAGCAGTACTTC,TRBJ2-7,.,14,TRBV12-3/TRBV12-4,few
CSVGETASSFF,TGCAGCGTTGGGGAGACAGCCTCTTCTTTCTTT,TRBJ1-1,.,11,TRBV29-1,.
CASSRLASTDTQYF,TGTGCCAGCAGTCGACTAGCCAGCACAGATACGCAGTATTTT,TRBJ2-3,TRBD2,14,TRBV19,many
CASSAATTDTQYF,TGTGCCAGCAGTGCGGCCACCACAGATACGCAGTATTTT,TRBJ2-3,.,13,TRBV6-4,few
CASSLQGKNIQYF,TGTGCCAGCAGCTTACAGGGCAAAAACATTCAGTACTTC,TRBJ2-4,.,13,TRBV7-9,many
CASSLGGTVGNQPQHF,TGTGCCAGCAGCCTTGGGGGGACAGTGGGCAATCAGCCCCAGCATTTT,TRBJ1-5,TRBD1,16,TRBV7-9,.
CASSRAGRGSRSPLHF,TGTGCCAGCAGCCGAGCAGGGAGGGGCTCGCGATCACCCCTCCACTTT,TRBJ1-6,.,16,TRBV3-1,.
CASTQATGGWKQYF,TGTGCCAGCACACAGGCGACGGGGGGGTGGAAGCAGTACTTC,TRBJ2-7,TRBD2,14,TRBV3-1,.
CASSLMDENIQYF,TGTGCCAGCAGCTTAATGGATGAAAACATTCAGTACTTC,TRBJ2-4,.,13,TRBV13,.
CASSRQLPYGYTF,TGTGCCAGCAGCCGACAGTTACCCTATGGCTACACCTTC,TRBJ1-2,.,13,TRBV7-2,.
CASSYVASKVEQFF,TGTGCCAGCAGTTACGTGGCTAGTAAGGTTGAGCAGTTCTTC,TRBJ2-1,.,14,TRBV6-2/TRBV6-3,few
CASSFRDRGGDEQYF,TGTGCCAGCAGTTTCCGGGACAGGGGGGGAGACGAGCAGTACTTC,TRBJ2-7,TRBD1,15,TRBV6-6,.
CASSDLLGPAYNYGYTF,TGTGCCAGCAGTGATTTATTAGGGCCCGCATATAACTATGGCTACACCTTC,TRBJ1-2,.,17,TRBV6-1,few
CSVEGGSGRETQYF,TGCAGCGTTGAAGGGGGCAGCGGGAGGGAGACCCAGTACTTC,TRBJ2-5,TRBD2,14,TRBV29-1,.
CSARGAFGSSGGRDTQYF,TGCAGTGCTAGAGGAGCCTTTGGGTCTAGCGGGGGGAGGGATACGCAGTATTTT,TRBJ2-3,TRBD2,18,TRBV20-1,few
CSGKGSNEKLFF,TGCAGTGGGAAAGGGAGTAATGAAAAACTGTTTTTT,TRBJ1-4,.,12,TRBV20-1,few
CASAQPTGPRTTDTQYF,TGCGCCAGCGCCCAGCCAACCGGGCCCCGAACCACAGATACGCAGTATTTT,TRBJ2-3,.,17,TRBV5-1,.
CASNSGPIRTGWNDTEAFF,TGTGCCAGCAATAGTGGCCCTATTCGGACAGGGTGGAATGACACTGAAGCTTTCTTT,TRBJ1-1,TRBD1,19,TRBV2,few
CASGWGSGDNNEQFF,TGTGCTAGTGGTTGGGGAAGCGGGGATAACAATGAGCAGTTCTTC,TRBJ2-1,TRBD2,15,TRBV12-5,.
CASSQRTPGLRNEQFF,TGCGCCAGCAGCCAGCGAACCCCGGGACTAAGGAATGAGCAGTTCTTC,TRBJ2-1,TRBD2,16,TRBV4-1,few
CAGSPSNTHSYEQYF,TGTGCCGGCTCACCCTCCAACACCCACTCCTACGAGCAGTACTTC,TRBJ2-7,.,15,TRBV18,.